This entry lists 14 T cell receptor beta chains sequenced from one sample in a study of blood T cell repertoires in COVID-19. Measured with immunoSEQ multiplex PCR; TCRdb has only the in-frame clones, and not every one. This sample carries around 78,000 clones, around nine tenths of them seen once, and the ten largest clones take roughly 2%. What was sequenced was peripheral blood. These receptors all come from a woman aged 55-69 years with acute or convalescent COVID-19.

The rearrangement joins TRBV11-2 to TRBJ2-1, with D perhaps TRBD2 (6 bases). Germline loops: CDR1 SGHAT, CDR2 FQNNGV. The V and J ends lost 5 bases and 4 bases respectively, with 12 bases between them. This CDR3 has 14 residues. This CDR3 is CASSSPRGYNEQFF. The CDR3, as DNA: TGTGCCAGCAGCAGCCCGCGGGGTTACAATGAGCAGTTCTTC. Combining the CDR3 with reference TRBV11-2 and TRBJ2-1 gives the whole variable domain EAGVAQSPRYKIIEKRQSVAFWCNPISGHATLYWYQQILGQGPKLLIQFQNNGVVDDSQLPKDRFSAERLKGVDSTLKIQPAKLEDSAVYLCASSSPRGYNEQFFGPGTRLTVL.

The J gene is TRBJ1-5, the V gene TRBV4-1, with 9 positions matching TRBD1. CDR3 length: 16 residues. The ends lost 3 bases at V and 3 bases at J; junction bases unmatched: 6. CDR1 and CDR2 from the germline V gene are MGHRA and YSYEKL. CDR3 nucleotide sequence: TGCGCCAGCAGCCAGGAGGGGACAGGGCACAATCAGCCCCAGCATTTT. Its protein product is CASSQEGTGHNQPQHF.

The gene calls are TRBV6-6 and TRBJ2-2; 10 bases match TRBD1. CDR1 and CDR2 (germline): MNHNY, SVGAGI (reference sequence). This CDR3 has 15 amino acids. V was clipped by 4 bases and J by 4 bases; unmatched bases: 3. Here the CDR3 reads CASSLGQGVTGELFF. CDR3 bases: TGTGCCAGCAGTTTAGGACAGGGGGTCACCGGGGAGCTGTTTTTT.

V and J are TRBV18 and TRBJ2-5, with TRBD1 matching 9 bases. With V trimmed by 3 bases and J by 5 bases, 1 base remained unmatched. The CDR3 length is 13 residues. Germline V lookup: CDR1 KGHSH, CDR2 LQKENI. The CDR3 DNA is TGTGCCAGCTCACCGGGACAGGGTGAGACCCAGTACTTC. This translates into CASSPGQGETQYF.

The V call is TRBV28, the J call TRBJ1-2; 9 positions match TRBD1. CDR1 is MDHEN and CDR2 is SYDVKM in the germline V gene. This CDR3 contains 16 residues. The V segment lost 7 bases and the J segment 3 bases; nucleotides outside the gene matches: 12. CDR3: CASTTNRDRDHYGYTF. CDR3 bases: TGTGCCAGCACCACTAACCGGGACAGGGACCACTATGGCTACACCTTC.

The rearrangement uses TRBV27 and TRBJ1-2; the D gene is possibly TRBD1 (6 bases). CDR1 is MNHEY, CDR2 SMNVEV, per germline (reference sequence). This CDR3 has 12 residues. The V and J ends lost 4 bases and 5 bases respectively, with 8 bases between them. The chain's CDR3 is CASSSTGYGYTF. The CDR3 DNA sequence: TGTGCCAGCAGTTCGACAGGTTATGGCTACACCTTC.

The CDR3 sequence: CASGMSGANEQFF. The CDR3 DNA sequence: TGTGCTAGTGGAATGAGCGGGGCCAATGAGCAGTTCTTC. V is TRBV12-5 and J is TRBJ2-1; 7 nucleotides match TRBD2. There are 13 residues in the CDR3. Germline CDR1 and CDR2: LGHNT and FRNRAP. The trim removed 6 bases at V and 6 bases at J, leaving 5 bases unmatched.

The chain combines TRBV29-1 with TRBJ2-2, with D possibly TRBD2 on 5 matching bases. V was clipped by 7 bases and J by 9 bases, with 18 bases between them. The CDR3 has 13 amino acids. Germline lookup yields CDR1 SQVTM and CDR2 ANQGSEA. Written as DNA, the CDR3 is TGCAGCGCCATGGACTCAGGAGTCCGGGAGCTGTTTTTT. Amino acid sequence: CSAMDSGVRELFF.

The chain is built from TRBV7-9 and TRBJ2-1; tentatively, D is TRBD1 (6 bases). V was clipped by 4 bases and J by 9 bases, with 16 bases between them. Germline assignment: CDR1 SEHNR and CDR2 FQNEAQ (reference sequence). The CDR3 covers 14 residues. The CDR3 region is CASSSPHRAGEQFF. The CDR3 DNA is TGTGCCAGCAGCTCACCGCACAGGGCAGGTGAGCAGTTCTTC.

The chain combines TRBV4-2 with TRBJ2-7, with TRBD2 matching 8 bases. Trimming removed 4 bases from V and 1 base from J; junction bases left unmatched: 9. The germline V gene encodes CDR1 LGHNA and CDR2 YNFKEQ. The CDR3 runs 16 residues. CDR3 sequence: CASSLPLGGGSYEQYF. CDR3 bases: TGTGCCAGCAGCCTCCCACTGGGCGGGGGGTCCTACGAGCAGTACTTC.

This sequence joins TRBV5-1 and TRBJ2-2, with D hard to call. This CDR3 has 14 residues. V lost 2 bases and J lost 6, with 11 bases in between. Germline CDR1 reads SGHRS; CDR2 reads YFSETQ. The CDR3 bases are TGCGCCAGCAGCTTACAAAGAGGAGCCGGGGAGCTGTTTTTT. It translates to CASSLQRGAGELFF. Filled out from reference TRBV5-1 and TRBJ2-2, the complete variable domain reads KAGVTQTPRYLIKTRGQQVTLSCSPISGHRSVSWYQQTPGQGLQFLFEYFSETQRNKGNFPGRFSGRQFSNSRSEMNVSTLELGDSALYLCASSLQRGAGELFFGEGSRLTVL.

This clone was found once. The rearrangement joins TRBV21-1 to TRBJ2-7; TRBD1 was called by the table and not checked on the DNA. TRBV21-1 is marked as a pseudogene. The CDR3 length is 14 residues. The CDR3 reads CASKGIRLLYEQYF. DNA for the CDR3: TGTGCCAGCAAGGGGATCAGGCTCCTATACGAGCAGTACTTC.

The V gene is TRBV18, the J gene TRBJ2-7; tentatively, D is TRBD1 (6 bases). The CDR3 has 15 amino acids. Germline V gene data show CDR1 as KGHSH and CDR2 as LQKENI. V was trimmed by 2 bases and J by 3 bases, leaving 14 bases between them. CDR3 nucleotides: TGTGCCAGCTCACCAGGGGCAGGGGCGGACTACGAGCAGTACTTC. Translation: CASSPGAGADYEQYF.

A note on this clone: The same CDR3 arises from other DNA sequences in this sample as well. CDR3 coding DNA: TGTGCCAGCAGCCAAGTCGCTAGCGAGGAGACCCAGTACTTC. This sequence encodes CASSQVASEETQYF. This sequence joins TRBV3-1 (or the pseudogene TRBV3-2) and TRBJ2-5; TRBD2 is a possible D gene (6 bases). The CDR3 extends over 14 amino acids. Germline-derived CDR1 and CDR2 are LGHDT and YNNKEL (reference sequence). V dropped 1 base and J dropped 5 bases, with 11 bases sitting between them.